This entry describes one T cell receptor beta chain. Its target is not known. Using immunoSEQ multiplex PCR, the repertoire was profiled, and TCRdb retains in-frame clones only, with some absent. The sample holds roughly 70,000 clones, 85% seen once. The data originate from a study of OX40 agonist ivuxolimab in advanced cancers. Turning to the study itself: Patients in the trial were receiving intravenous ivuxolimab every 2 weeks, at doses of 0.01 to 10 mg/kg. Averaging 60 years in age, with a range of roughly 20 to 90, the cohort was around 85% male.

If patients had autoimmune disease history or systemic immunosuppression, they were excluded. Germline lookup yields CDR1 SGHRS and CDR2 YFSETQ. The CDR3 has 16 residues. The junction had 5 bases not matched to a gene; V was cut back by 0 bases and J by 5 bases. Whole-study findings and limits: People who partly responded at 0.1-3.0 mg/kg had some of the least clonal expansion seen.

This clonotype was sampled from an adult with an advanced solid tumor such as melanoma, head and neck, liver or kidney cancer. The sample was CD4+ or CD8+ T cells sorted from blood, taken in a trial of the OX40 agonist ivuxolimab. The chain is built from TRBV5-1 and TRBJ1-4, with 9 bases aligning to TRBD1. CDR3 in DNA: TGCGCCAGCAGCTTGGAGGGGACAGGGCAAAATGAAAAACTGTTTTTT. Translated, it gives CASSLEGTGQNEKLFF.